Presented here are 5 T cell receptor beta chains from one specimen sequenced in a study of blood T cell repertoires in COVID-19. Sequencing used immunoSEQ multiplex PCR; TCRdb keeps in-frame clones, though not all of them. The table records 75,000 to 100,000 clones, 85% to 90% of them present only once. The sequenced sample consisted of peripheral blood. These receptors were collected from a human donor in a cohort sampled during active COVID-19.

The rearrangement uses TRBV18 and TRBJ1-3, with 8 bases lining up with TRBD1. The CDR3 has 18 residues. V shed 2 bases, J shed 1 base, and the junction held 10 bases outside the gene matches. CDR1 is KGHSH and CDR2 is LQKENI in the germline V gene. CDR3 protein: CASSPVGPTGGSGNTIYF. CDR3 bases: TGTGCCAGCTCACCAGTCGGGCCCACAGGGGGATCTGGAAACACCATATATTTT.

The rearrangement joins TRBV5-6 to TRBJ2-3, with 10 bases fitting TRBD2. Germline assignment: CDR1 SGHDT and CDR2 YYEEEE. V shed 3 bases, J shed 5 bases, and the junction held 9 bases outside the gene matches. The CDR3 spans 16 residues. CDR3 sequence reads: CASSSSGRGLGDTQYF. CDR3 DNA: TGTGCCAGCAGCTCTAGCGGGAGAGGTTTGGGAGATACGCAGTATTTT.

The chain has TRBV5-1 and TRBJ2-3, with TRBD2 matching 7 bases. The junction had 5 bases not matched to a gene; V was cut back by 4 bases and J by 3 bases. The length of the CDR3 is 14 residues. CDR1 and CDR2 (germline): SGHRS, YFSETQ. CDR3 amino acids: CASSLGEGTDTQYF. The CDR3 DNA sequence: TGCGCCAGCAGCCTGGGGGAGGGGACAGATACGCAGTATTTT.

The V call is TRBV7-9, the J call TRBJ2-1, with 8 bases that match TRBD2. The CDR3 runs 14 residues. Germline V gene lookup returns CDR1 SEHNR and CDR2 FQNEAQ (reference sequence). V lost 11 bases, J lost 3 bases, and 9 bases stayed unmatched. The CDR3 protein is CASREGVGYNEQFF. The CDR3 DNA reads TGTGCCTCCCGGGAGGGCGTTGGCTACAATGAGCAGTTCTTC.

The chain carries TRBV2 and TRBJ1-1; D is undetermined. This CDR3 has 13 residues. Between the trimmed V and J ends, which lost 6 bases and 0 bases, there was a span of 8 bases. Germline V gene lookup returns CDR1 SNHLY and CDR2 FYNNEI. The CDR3 nucleotides are TGTGCCAGCAGGTTAGAGCTGAACACTGAAGCTTTCTTT. This codes for CASRLELNTEAFF. Combining the CDR3 with reference TRBV2 and TRBJ1-1 gives the whole variable domain EPEVTQTPSHQVTQMGQEVILRCVPISNHLYFYWYRQILGQKVEFLVSFYNNEISEKSEIFDDQFSVERPDGSNFTLKIRSTKLEDSAMYFCASRLELNTEAFFGQGTRLTVV.